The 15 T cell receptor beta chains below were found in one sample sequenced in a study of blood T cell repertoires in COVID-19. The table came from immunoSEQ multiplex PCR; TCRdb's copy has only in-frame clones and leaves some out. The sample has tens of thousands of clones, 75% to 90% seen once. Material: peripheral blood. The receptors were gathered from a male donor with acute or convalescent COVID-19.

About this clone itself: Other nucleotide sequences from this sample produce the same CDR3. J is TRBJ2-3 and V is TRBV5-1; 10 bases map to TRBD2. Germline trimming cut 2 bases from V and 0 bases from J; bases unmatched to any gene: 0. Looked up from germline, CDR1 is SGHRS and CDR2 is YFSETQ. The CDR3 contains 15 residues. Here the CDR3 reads CASSLAGGSTDTQYF. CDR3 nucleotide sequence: TGCGCCAGCAGCTTAGCGGGGGGGAGCACAGATACGCAGTATTTT.

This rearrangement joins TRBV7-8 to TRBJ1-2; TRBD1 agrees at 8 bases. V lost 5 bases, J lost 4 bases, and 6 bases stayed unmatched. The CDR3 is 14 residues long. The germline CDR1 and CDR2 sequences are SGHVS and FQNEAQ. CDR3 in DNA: TGTGCCAGCAGCCCCAGGACAGGGACCTATGGCTACACCTTC. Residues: CASSPRTGTYGYTF.

Here the CDR3 reads CASSLGGQTNQPQHF. DNA of the CDR3: TGCGCCAGCAGCTTGGGGGGACAAACCAATCAGCCCCAGCATTTT. The chain carries TRBV5-1 and TRBJ1-5; possibly TRBD1 for D (6 bases). V lost 0 bases and J lost 3, with 10 bases in between. This CDR3 is 15 amino acids long. The germline V gene has CDR1 SGHRS and CDR2 YFSETQ.

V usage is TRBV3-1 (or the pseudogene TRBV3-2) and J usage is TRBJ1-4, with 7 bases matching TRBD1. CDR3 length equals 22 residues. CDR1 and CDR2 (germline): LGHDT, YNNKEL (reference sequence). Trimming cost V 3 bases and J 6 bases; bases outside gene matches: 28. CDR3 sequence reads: CASSHTPSPGSLRSRGDEKLFF. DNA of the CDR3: TGTGCCAGCAGCCATACCCCGTCGCCAGGTTCGTTAAGGAGCAGGGGGGATGAAAAACTGTTTTTT.

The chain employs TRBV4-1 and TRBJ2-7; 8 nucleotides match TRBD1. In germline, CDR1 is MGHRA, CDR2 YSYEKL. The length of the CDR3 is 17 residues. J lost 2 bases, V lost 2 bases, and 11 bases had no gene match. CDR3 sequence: CASSQQIPIQGAYEQYF. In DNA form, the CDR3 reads TGCGCCAGCAGCCAACAAATCCCGATACAGGGGGCCTACGAGCAGTACTTC.

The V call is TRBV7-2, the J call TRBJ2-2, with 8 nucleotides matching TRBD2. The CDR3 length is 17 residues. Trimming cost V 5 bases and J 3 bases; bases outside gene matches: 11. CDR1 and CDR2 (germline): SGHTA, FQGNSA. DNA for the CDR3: TGTGCCAGCAGCGGCAGTCGTAGAGCGGGGGACACCGGGGAGCTGTTTTTT. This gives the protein CASSGSRRAGDTGELFF.

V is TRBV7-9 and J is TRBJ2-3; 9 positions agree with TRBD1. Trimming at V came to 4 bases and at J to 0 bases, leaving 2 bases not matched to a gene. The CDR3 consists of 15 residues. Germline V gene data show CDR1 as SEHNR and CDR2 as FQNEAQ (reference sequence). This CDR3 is CASSWDRESTDTQYF. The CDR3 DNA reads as TGTGCCAGCAGCTGGGACAGGGAGAGCACAGATACGCAGTATTTT.

The CDR3 DNA reads TGTGCCAGCAGCCCCAGCGGGGGGGGGAGAGAGACCCAGTACTTC. Translated: CASSPSGGGRETQYF. This chain links TRBV5-4 with TRBJ2-5; 10 positions agree with TRBD2. The ends lost 4 bases at V and 4 bases at J; junction bases unmatched: 7. The germline gives CDR1 SGHNT, CDR2 YYREEE (reference sequence). This CDR3 has 15 amino acids.

The CDR3 DNA reads as TGCGCCAGCAGCTTGGTGGGACTTAGCAATCAGCCCCAGCATTTT. This gives the protein CASSLVGLSNQPQHF. The rearrangement joins TRBV5-1 to TRBJ1-5; the D gene is possibly TRBD1 (5 bases). This CDR3 has 15 amino acids. V was trimmed by 0 bases and J by 0 bases, leaving 7 bases between them. Germline loops: CDR1 SGHRS, CDR2 YFSETQ.

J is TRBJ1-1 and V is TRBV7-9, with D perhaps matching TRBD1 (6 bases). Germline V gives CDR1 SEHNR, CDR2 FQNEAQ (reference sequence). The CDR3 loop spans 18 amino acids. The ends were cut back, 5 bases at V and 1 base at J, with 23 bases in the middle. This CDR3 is CASSPAPIYRERNTEAFF. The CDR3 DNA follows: TGTGCCAGCAGCCCGGCTCCGATCTACAGGGAAAGGAACACTGAAGCTTTCTTT.

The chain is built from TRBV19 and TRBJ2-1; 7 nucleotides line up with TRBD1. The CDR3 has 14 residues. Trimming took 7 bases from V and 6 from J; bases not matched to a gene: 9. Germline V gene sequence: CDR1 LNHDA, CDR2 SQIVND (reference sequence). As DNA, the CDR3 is TGTGCCAGTACTGGCAGGGGGAAGTTCAATGAGCAGTTCTTC. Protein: CASTGRGKFNEQFF.

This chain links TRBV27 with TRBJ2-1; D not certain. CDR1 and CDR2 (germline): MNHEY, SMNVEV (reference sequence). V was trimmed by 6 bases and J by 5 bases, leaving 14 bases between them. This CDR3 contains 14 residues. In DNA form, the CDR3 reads TGTGCCAGCAGGCAAGAGGCGGCAAACAATGAGCAGTTCTTC. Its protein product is CASRQEAANNEQFF.

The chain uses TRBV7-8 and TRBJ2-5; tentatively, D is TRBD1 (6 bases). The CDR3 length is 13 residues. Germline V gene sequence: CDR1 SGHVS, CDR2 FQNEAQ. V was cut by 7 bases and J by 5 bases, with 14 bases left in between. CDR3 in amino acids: CASMKGDVETQYF. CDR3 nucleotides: TGTGCCAGCATGAAGGGGGATGTTGAGACCCAGTACTTC.

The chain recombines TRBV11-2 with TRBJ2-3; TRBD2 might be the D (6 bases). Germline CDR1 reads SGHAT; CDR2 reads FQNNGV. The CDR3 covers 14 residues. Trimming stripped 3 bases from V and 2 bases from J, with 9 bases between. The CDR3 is CASSLGLNTDTQYF. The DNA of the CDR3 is TGTGCCAGCAGCTTGGGACTGAACACAGATACGCAGTATTTT.

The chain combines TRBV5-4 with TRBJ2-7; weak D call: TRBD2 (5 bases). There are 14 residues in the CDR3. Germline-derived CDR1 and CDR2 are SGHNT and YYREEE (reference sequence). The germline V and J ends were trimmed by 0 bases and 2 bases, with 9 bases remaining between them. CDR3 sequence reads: CASSLGTSPYEQYF. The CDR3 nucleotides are TGTGCCAGCAGCTTGGGGACTTCTCCCTACGAGCAGTACTTC.